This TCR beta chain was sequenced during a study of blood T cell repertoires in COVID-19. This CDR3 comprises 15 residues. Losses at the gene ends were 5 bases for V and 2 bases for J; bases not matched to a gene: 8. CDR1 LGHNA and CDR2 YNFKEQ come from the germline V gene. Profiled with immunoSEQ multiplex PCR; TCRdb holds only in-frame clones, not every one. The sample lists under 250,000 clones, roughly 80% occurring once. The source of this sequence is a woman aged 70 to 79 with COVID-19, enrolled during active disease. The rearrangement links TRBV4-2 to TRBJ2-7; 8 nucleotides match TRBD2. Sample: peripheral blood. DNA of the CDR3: TGTGCCAGCAGCGAAGGGCTAGCGGGCGCCTACGAGCAGTACTTC. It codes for CASSEGLAGAYEQYF.